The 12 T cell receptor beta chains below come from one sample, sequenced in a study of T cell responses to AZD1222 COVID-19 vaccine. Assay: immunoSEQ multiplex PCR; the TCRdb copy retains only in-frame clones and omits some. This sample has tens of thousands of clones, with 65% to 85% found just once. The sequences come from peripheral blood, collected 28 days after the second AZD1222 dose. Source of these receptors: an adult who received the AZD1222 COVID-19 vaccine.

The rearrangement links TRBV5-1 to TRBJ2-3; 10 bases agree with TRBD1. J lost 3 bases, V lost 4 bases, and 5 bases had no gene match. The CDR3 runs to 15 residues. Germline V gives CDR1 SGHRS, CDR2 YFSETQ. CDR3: CASSLGTGVTDTQYF. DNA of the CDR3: TGCGCCAGCAGCCTAGGGACAGGGGTTACAGATACGCAGTATTTT.

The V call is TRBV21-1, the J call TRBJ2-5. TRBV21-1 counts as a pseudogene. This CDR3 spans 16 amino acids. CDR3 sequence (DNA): TGTGCCAGCAGCAAAGTTGAGAGGGGCACCCAAGAGACCCAGTACTTC. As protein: CASSKVERGTQETQYF.

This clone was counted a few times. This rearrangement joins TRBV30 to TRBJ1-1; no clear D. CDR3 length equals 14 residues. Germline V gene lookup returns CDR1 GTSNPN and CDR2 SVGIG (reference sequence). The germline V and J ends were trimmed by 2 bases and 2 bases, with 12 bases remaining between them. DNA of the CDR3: TGTGCCTGGAGTTTCAGCGTTTCAAACACTGAAGCTTTCTTT. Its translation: CAWSFSVSNTEAFF.

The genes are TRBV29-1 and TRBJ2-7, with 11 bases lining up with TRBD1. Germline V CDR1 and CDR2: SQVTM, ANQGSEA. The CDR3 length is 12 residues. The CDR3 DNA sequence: TGCAGTGCGGGGACAGGGGGCTACGAGCAGTACTTC. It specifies CSAGTGGYEQYF.

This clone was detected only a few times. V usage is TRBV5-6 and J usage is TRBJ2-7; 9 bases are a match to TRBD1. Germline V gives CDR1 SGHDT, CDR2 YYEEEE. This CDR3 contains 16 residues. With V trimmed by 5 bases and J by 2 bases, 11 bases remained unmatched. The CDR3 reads CASRMRFRTGAYEQYF. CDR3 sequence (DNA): TGTGCCAGCAGGATGAGATTCAGGACAGGGGCCTACGAGCAGTACTTC.

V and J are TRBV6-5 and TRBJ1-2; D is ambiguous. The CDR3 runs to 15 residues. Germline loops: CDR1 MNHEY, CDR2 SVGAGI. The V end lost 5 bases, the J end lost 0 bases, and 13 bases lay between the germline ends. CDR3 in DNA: TGTGCCAGCAGTCTCCGGACGGTCTCTAACTATGGCTACACCTTC. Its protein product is CASSLRTVSNYGYTF.

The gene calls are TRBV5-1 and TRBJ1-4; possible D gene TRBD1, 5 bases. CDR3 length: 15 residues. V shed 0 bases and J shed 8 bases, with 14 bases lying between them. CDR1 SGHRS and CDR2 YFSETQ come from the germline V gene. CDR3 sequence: CASSLGEDRGEKLFF. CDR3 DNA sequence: TGCGCCAGCAGCTTGGGAGAAGATCGGGGCGAAAAACTGTTTTTT.

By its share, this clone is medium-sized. CDR3 in DNA: TGTGCCAGCAGCTTAGTTGAGGGGCTAGCCTACGAGCAGTACTTC. Its protein product is CASSLVEGLAYEQYF. This sequence joins TRBV7-2 and TRBJ2-7, with D perhaps being TRBD1 or TRBD2 (5 bases each). The germline V gene encodes CDR1 SGHTA and CDR2 FQGNSA. The length of the CDR3 is 15 residues. Trimming removed 1 base from V and 2 bases from J, with 12 bases in between.

Written as DNA, the CDR3 is TGTGCCAGCAGCTCCTCGACAGTTCTGACCTCCTATAATTCACCCCTCCACTTT. Translation: CASSSSTVLTSYNSPLHF. The rearrangement uses TRBV13 and TRBJ1-6; possible D gene TRBD1, 5 bases. The CDR3 is 18 residues long. V shed 4 bases and J shed 0 bases, with 16 bases lying between them. The germline V gene has CDR1 PRHDT and CDR2 FYEKMQ (reference sequence).

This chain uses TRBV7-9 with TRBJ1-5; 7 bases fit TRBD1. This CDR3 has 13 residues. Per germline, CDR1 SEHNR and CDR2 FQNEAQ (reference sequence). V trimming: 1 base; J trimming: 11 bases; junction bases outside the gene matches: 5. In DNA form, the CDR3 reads TGTGCCAGCAGCTTAGGGCCAGGGGGGTCCCAGCATTTT. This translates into CASSLGPGGSQHF.

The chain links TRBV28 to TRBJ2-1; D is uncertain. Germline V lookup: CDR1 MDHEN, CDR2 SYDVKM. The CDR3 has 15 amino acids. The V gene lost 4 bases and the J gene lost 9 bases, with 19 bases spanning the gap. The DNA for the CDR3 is TGTGCCAGCAGTTCCTATGTACGAATATGGGGTGAGCAGTTCTTC. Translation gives CASSSYVRIWGEQFF.

The CDR3 spells CASSLGHGYYEQYF. The CDR3 DNA is TGTGCCAGCAGCTTAGGACACGGCTACTACGAGCAGTACTTC. This chain uses TRBV7-8 with TRBJ2-7, with unresolved D. Germline V lookup: CDR1 SGHVS, CDR2 FQNEAQ. The CDR3 is made up of 14 amino acids. V was trimmed by 1 base and J by 3 bases, leaving 10 bases between them.